This TCR beta chain comes out of a study of response to subunit inactivated influenza vaccine. MiXCR was run by TCRdb on the RT-PCR reads, yielding one entry per CDR3 protein. The table has around 750,000 distinct CDR3 sequences, approximately 22% seen once. Study conclusions and caveats: Few additional T cells are recruited per seasonal influenza vaccination, authors suggested.

As for this clonotype: Antigen: not known.

CDR1 is SGDLS, CDR2 YYNGEE, per germline. V lost 4 bases and J lost 5; bases outside the gene matches: 8. The CDR3 sequence is 14 residues long. Sequencing used PBMCs from blood, obtained around 5 days after vaccination. V is TRBV9 and J is TRBJ1-1, with 7 nucleotides matching TRBD1. The origin of this receptor is a man in his fifties who received an inactivated influenza vaccine. CDR3 nucleotide sequence: TGTGCCAGCAGCCCCGGACAGGCCACGACTGAAGCTTTCTTT. The encoded protein is CASSPGQATTEAFF.